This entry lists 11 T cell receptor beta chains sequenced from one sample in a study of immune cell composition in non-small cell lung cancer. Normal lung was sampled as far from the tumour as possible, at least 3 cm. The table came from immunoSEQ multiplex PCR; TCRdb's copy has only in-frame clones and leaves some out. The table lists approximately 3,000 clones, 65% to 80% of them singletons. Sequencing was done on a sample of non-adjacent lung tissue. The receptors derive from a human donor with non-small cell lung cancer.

CDR3: CASSPLSGPVNEQFF. In DNA, the CDR3 is TGTGCCAGCAGCCCCCTTAGCGGGCCGGTCAATGAGCAGTTCTTC. The rearrangement uses TRBV9 and TRBJ2-1, with 7 bases fitting TRBD2. CDR3 length equals 15 residues. Losses at the gene ends were 4 bases for V and 6 bases for J; bases not matched to a gene: 10. The germline V gene encodes CDR1 SGDLS and CDR2 YYNGEE.

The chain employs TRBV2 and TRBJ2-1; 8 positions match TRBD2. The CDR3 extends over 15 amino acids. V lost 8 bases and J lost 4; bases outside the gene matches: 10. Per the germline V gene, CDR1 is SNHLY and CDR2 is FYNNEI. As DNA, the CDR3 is TGTGCCAGCGTGGGGGTAGCGGGGTCGTACAATGAGCAGTTCTTC. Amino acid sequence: CASVGVAGSYNEQFF.

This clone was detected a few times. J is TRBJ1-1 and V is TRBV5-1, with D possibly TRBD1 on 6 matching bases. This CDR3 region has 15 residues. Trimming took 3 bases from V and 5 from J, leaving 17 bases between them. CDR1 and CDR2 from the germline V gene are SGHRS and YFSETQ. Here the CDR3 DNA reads TGCGCCAGCAGCTCGGAGGTGGGGGCGGGAACTGAAGCTTTCTTT. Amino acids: CASSSEVGAGTEAFF.

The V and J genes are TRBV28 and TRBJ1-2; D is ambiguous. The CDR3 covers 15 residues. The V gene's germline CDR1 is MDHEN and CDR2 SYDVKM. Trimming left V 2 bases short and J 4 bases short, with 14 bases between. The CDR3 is CASSLADPGSYGYTF. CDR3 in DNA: TGTGCCAGCAGTTTAGCGGACCCGGGGAGCTATGGCTACACCTTC.

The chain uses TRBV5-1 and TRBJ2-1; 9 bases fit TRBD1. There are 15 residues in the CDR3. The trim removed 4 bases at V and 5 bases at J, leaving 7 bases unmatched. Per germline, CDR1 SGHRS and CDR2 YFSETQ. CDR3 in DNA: TGCGCCAGCAGCCTCTGGGACAGGGAAGACAATGAGCAGTTCTTC. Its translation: CASSLWDREDNEQFF.

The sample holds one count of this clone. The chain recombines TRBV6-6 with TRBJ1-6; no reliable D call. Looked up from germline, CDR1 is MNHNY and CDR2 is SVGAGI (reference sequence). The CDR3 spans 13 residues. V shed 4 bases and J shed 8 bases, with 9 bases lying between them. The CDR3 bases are TGTGCCAGCAGTTCTGGGAGCGATTCACCCCTCCACTTT. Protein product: CASSSGSDSPLHF.

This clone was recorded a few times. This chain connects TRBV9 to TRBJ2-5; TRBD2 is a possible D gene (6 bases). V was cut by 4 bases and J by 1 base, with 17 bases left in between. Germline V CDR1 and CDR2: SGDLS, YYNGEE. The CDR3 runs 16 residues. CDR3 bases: TGTGCCAGCAGCCCCCAGGGAGGCGGATCCCAAGAGACCCAGTACTTC. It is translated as CASSPQGGGSQETQYF.

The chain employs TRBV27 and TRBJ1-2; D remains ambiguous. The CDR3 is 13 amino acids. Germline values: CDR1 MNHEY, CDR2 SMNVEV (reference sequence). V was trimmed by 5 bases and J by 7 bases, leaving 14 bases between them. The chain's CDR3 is CASSIHGVTGYTF. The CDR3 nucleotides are TGTGCCAGCAGTATACACGGGGTCACTGGCTACACCTTC.

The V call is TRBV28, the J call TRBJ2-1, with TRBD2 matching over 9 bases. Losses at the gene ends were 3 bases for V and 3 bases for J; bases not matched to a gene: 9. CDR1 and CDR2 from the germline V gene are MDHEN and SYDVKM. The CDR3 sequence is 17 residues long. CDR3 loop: CASSLVASGNFYNEQFF. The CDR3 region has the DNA TGTGCCAGCAGTTTGGTGGCTAGCGGGAATTTCTACAATGAGCAGTTCTTC.

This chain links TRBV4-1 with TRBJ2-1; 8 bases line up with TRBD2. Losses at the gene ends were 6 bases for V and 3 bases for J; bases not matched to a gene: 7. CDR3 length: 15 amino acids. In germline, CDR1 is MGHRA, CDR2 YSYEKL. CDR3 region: CASSIWREDYNEQFF. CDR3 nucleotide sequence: TGCGCCAGCAGTATTTGGCGGGAGGACTACAATGAGCAGTTCTTC.

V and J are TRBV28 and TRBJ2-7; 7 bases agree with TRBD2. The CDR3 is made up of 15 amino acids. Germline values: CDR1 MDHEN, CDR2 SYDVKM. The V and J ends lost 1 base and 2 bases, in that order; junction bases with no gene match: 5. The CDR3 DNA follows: TGTGCCAGCAGTTTATTCGCTAGCGGAACCTACGAGCAGTACTTC. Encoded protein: CASSLFASGTYEQYF.